The 27 T cell receptor beta chains presented below share a single source sample, sequenced in a study of PD-L1 blockade in urothelial cancer. Sequencing used immunoSEQ multiplex PCR; TCRdb keeps in-frame clones, though not all of them. The table has around 120,000 clones, around 89% seen once; the top ten hold more than 1.5%. Described time point: peripheral blood 6 weeks after treatment start. Source: PBMCs, taken around atezolizumab (anti-PD-L1) treatment. The receptors originated from a man aged 60 to 69 with urothelial cancer.

V is TRBV7-2 and J is TRBJ2-7; the D gene is possibly TRBD1 (5 bases). V lost 0 bases to trimming and J lost 3 bases, with 12 bases between them. This CDR3 has 15 amino acids. Germline assignment: CDR1 SGHTA and CDR2 FQGNSA. The CDR3 reads CASSLASRTSYEQYF. Here the CDR3 DNA reads TGTGCCAGCAGCTTAGCCTCTCGGACAAGCTACGAGCAGTACTTC.

This rearrangement joins TRBV12-5 to TRBJ1-3; D is undetermined. CDR1 is LGHNT, CDR2 FRNRAP, per germline. V shed 0 bases and J shed 8 bases, with 5 bases lying between them. This CDR3 comprises 12 residues. CDR3 loop: CASGLVDYTIYF. CDR3 in DNA: TGTGCTAGTGGTTTGGTCGACTACACCATATATTTT.

The chain couples TRBV11-3 to TRBJ2-7, with 9 bases that match TRBD1. J was trimmed by 4 bases and V by 2 bases; bases with no gene match: 9. The CDR3 is 16 residues long. CDR1 and CDR2 from the germline V gene are SGHNT and YENEEA. CDR3 sequence: CASSLSRDRAGYEQYF. The DNA for the CDR3 is TGTGCCAGCAGCTTATCCCGGGACAGGGCTGGATACGAGCAGTACTTC.

The V gene is TRBV18, the J gene TRBJ2-7, with 7 bases aligning to TRBD1. The J segment lost 2 bases and the V segment lost 2 bases, leaving 9 bases of the junction unmatched. This CDR3 has 16 amino acids. In germline, CDR1 is KGHSH, CDR2 LQKENI. CDR3 in amino acids: CASSPYRDSLTYEQYF. The CDR3 nucleotides are TGTGCCAGCTCACCATACCGGGACAGCCTTACCTACGAGCAGTACTTC.

The V and J genes are TRBV11-3 and TRBJ2-7; D ambiguous. CDR3 length: 13 amino acids. V was cut by 3 bases and J by 9 bases, with 15 bases left in between. From germline, CDR1 is SGHNT and CDR2 YENEEA. In nucleotides, the CDR3 is TGTGCCAGCAGCTTTCGGCCGGATCGAGGGCAGTACTTC. Translating gives CASSFRPDRGQYF.

The gene calls are TRBV6-6 and TRBJ2-1; 12 bases are a match to TRBD2. Trimming took 5 bases from V and 8 from J; bases not matched to a gene: 7. Germline V lookup: CDR1 MNHNY, CDR2 SVGAGI (reference sequence). This CDR3 contains 15 residues. The chain's CDR3 is CASSLGSSGRDEQFF. CDR3 DNA sequence: TGTGCCAGCAGTCTCGGGTCTAGCGGGAGGGATGAGCAGTTCTTC.

The V gene is TRBV5-1, the J gene TRBJ2-1, with TRBD2 matching over 11 bases. CDR1 SGHRS and CDR2 YFSETQ come from the germline V gene. The CDR3 spans 17 residues. V lost 3 bases, J lost 2 bases, and 7 bases stayed unmatched. The DNA of the CDR3 is TGCGCCAGCAGCTACGGGACTAGCGGACCACCCTACAATGAGCAGTTCTTC. Translated: CASSYGTSGPPYNEQFF.

This chain uses TRBV7-2 with TRBJ1-1, with D unresolved. The ends were cut back, 3 bases at V and 1 base at J, with 6 bases in the middle. Germline V gives CDR1 SGHTA, CDR2 FQGNSA. This CDR3 region has 13 residues. This CDR3 is CASSFSPNTEAFF. CDR3 DNA sequence: TGTGCCAGCAGCTTTAGCCCGAACACTGAAGCTTTCTTT.

This clone has just one count. CDR3 amino acids: CASSSGTGGFGELFF. CDR3 DNA sequence: TGCGCCAGCAGCAGCGGGACAGGGGGCTTCGGGGAGCTGTTTTTT. The chain recombines TRBV5-1 with TRBJ2-2; TRBD1 matches 12 bases. V shed 4 bases, J shed 7 bases, and the junction held 5 bases outside the gene matches. This CDR3 contains 15 residues. Germline assignment: CDR1 SGHRS and CDR2 YFSETQ.

The chain couples TRBV7-8 to TRBJ2-5; tentatively, D is TRBD1 (6 bases). Per germline, CDR1 SGHVS and CDR2 FQNEAQ. The CDR3 spans 13 residues. Between the trimmed V and J ends, which lost 5 bases and 1 base, there was a span of 8 bases. In nucleotides, the CDR3 is TGTGCCAGCAGCCGGGACACCCAAGAGACCCAGTACTTC. Its protein product is CASSRDTQETQYF.

This sequence joins TRBV5-4 and TRBJ2-1; the D gene is possibly TRBD2 (5 bases). CDR1 is SGHNT and CDR2 is YYREEE in the germline V gene (reference sequence). Trimming pared 3 bases from V and 6 bases from J, leaving 10 bases between. The CDR3 has 13 residues. CDR3: CASSSGILNEQFF. The CDR3 nucleotides read TGTGCCAGCAGCTCCGGGATCCTCAATGAGCAGTTCTTC. The entire variable domain, with the rest obtained from reference TRBV5-4 and TRBJ2-1, is as follows: ETGVTQSPTHLIKTRGQQVTLRCSSQSGHNTVSWYQQALGQGPQFIFQYYREEENGRGNFPPRFSGLQFPNYSSELNVNALELDDSALYLCASSSGILNEQFFGPGTRLTVL.

This chain joins TRBV7-9 and TRBJ1-1; D possibly corresponds to TRBD1 (5 bases). CDR3 size: 13 residues. Germline CDR1 SEHNR, CDR2 FQNEAQ (reference sequence). V lost 7 bases and J lost 3, with 12 bases in between. The CDR3 DNA is TGTGCCAGCACCAAGCAGGGTGACACTGAAGCTTTCTTT. Translation gives CASTKQGDTEAFF.

The chain employs TRBV11-2 and TRBJ2-5; TRBD2 matches at 12 bases. Germline V lookup: CDR1 SGHAT, CDR2 FQNNGV. Unmatched junction bases numbered 18, after V lost 5 bases and J lost 5 bases. CDR3 length equals 19 residues. The CDR3 loop is CASSRGETSGGLPRETQYF. The CDR3 nucleotides are TGTGCCAGCAGCCGAGGAGAGACTAGCGGGGGCCTACCGCGGGAGACCCAGTACTTC.

This chain joins TRBV9 and TRBJ2-1; TRBD2 matches at 14 bases. The germline V gene encodes CDR1 SGDLS and CDR2 YYNGEE. V shed 2 bases and J 8 bases; nucleotides not matched to a gene: 3. This CDR3 contains 15 residues. CDR3 sequence reads: CASSVTSGRVYEQFF. The CDR3 nucleotides read TGTGCCAGCAGCGTGACTAGCGGGAGGGTCTATGAGCAGTTCTTC.

J is TRBJ1-6 and V is TRBV25-1; 11 bases map to TRBD1. The CDR3 covers 13 residues. The germline V gene encodes CDR1 MGHDK and CDR2 SYGVNS. The V and J ends lost 6 bases and 13 bases, in that order; junction bases with no gene match: 5. As DNA, the CDR3 is TGTGCCAGCAGAGGGACAGGGGGAGCTCCCCTCCACTTT. It encodes CASRGTGGAPLHF.

V and J are TRBV6-5 and TRBJ2-2, with D perhaps matching TRBD1 (5 bases). The CDR3 is made up of 13 amino acids. V lost 6 bases and J lost 7, with 12 bases in between. Germline V CDR1 and CDR2: MNHEY, SVGAGI. The CDR3 nucleotides are TGTGCCAGCAGGGCCCAGGGCGGCGGGGAGCTGTTTTTT. As protein: CASRAQGGGELFF.

J is TRBJ2-7 and V is TRBV6-1; D possibly corresponds to TRBD1 (5 bases). V gave up 6 bases and J gave up 0 bases, with 12 bases separating them. Germline V gene lookup returns CDR1 MNHNS and CDR2 SASEGT. This CDR3 comprises 14 residues. The chain's CDR3 is CASRRLTASYEQYF. The CDR3 nucleotides are TGTGCCAGCAGGAGATTGACAGCCTCCTACGAGCAGTACTTC.

The genes are TRBV28 and TRBJ1-4; 7 bases map to TRBD1. Germline V gene sequence: CDR1 MDHEN, CDR2 SYDVKM. V lost 5 bases, J lost 0 bases, and 6 bases stayed unmatched. The CDR3 consists of 16 residues. The CDR3 DNA follows: TGTGCCAGCAGTCCAGGACAGGTTTCAACTAATGAAAAACTGTTTTTT. Translation: CASSPGQVSTNEKLFF. Complete variable domain (other parts from reference TRBV28 and TRBJ1-4): DVKVTQSSRYLVKRTGEKVFLECVQDMDHENMFWYRQDPGLGLRLIYFSYDVKMKEKGDIPEGYSVSREKKERFSLILESASTNQTSMYLCASSPGQVSTNEKLFFGSGTQLSVL.

V and J are TRBV9 and TRBJ2-1; 14 positions agree with TRBD2. CDR1 is SGDLS and CDR2 is YYNGEE in the germline V gene. The CDR3 runs 17 residues. The junction had 7 bases not matched to a gene; V was cut back by 4 bases and J by 4 bases. CDR3 nucleotide sequence: TGTGCCAGCAGCCCCCGAGGGACTAGCGGGGGATACAATGAGCAGTTCTTC. This sequence encodes CASSPRGTSGGYNEQFF. The full variable domain, in which reference TRBV9 and TRBJ2-1 provide the parts outside the CDR3, is DSGVTQTPKHLITATGQRVTLRCSPRSGDLSVYWYQQSLDQGLQFLIQYYNGEERAKGNILERFSAQQFPDLHSELNLSSLELGDSALYFCASSPRGTSGGYNEQFFGPGTRLTVL.

This chain joins TRBV2 and TRBJ1-6; D may be TRBD1 (6 bases). V was pared by 6 bases and J by 7 bases, with 16 bases between. The germline V gene has CDR1 SNHLY and CDR2 FYNNEI. This CDR3 has 15 amino acids. CDR3 loop: CASRGALSGNSPLHF. DNA of the CDR3: TGTGCCAGCAGGGGGGCCCTCAGTGGGAATTCACCCCTCCACTTT.

The CDR3 DNA sequence: TGTGCCAGCAGTTTCGGACAGGGAGGCGACGAGCAGTACTTC. Its protein is CASSFGQGGDEQYF. V is TRBV28 and J is TRBJ2-7; 8 nucleotides align to TRBD1. The CDR3 sequence is 14 residues long. The germline gives CDR1 MDHEN, CDR2 SYDVKM. Unmatched junction bases numbered 6, after V lost 3 bases and J lost 5 bases.

V is TRBV28 and J is TRBJ2-4; D not resolved. Trimming removed 5 bases from V and 5 bases from J, with 4 bases in between. Germline CDR1 MDHEN, CDR2 SYDVKM. The CDR3 is 11 residues long. CDR3 nucleotides: TGTGCCAGCAGTCTCGAAAACATTCAGTACTTC. Translating gives CASSLENIQYF. The entire variable domain, with the rest obtained from reference TRBV28 and TRBJ2-4, is as follows: DVKVTQSSRYLVKRTGEKVFLECVQDMDHENMFWYRQDPGLGLRLIYFSYDVKMKEKGDIPEGYSVSREKKERFSLILESASTNQTSMYLCASSLENIQYFGAGTRLSVL.

The chain recombines TRBV7-9 with TRBJ2-5, with 10 bases that match TRBD2. The trim removed 5 bases at V and 6 bases at J, leaving 6 bases unmatched. The germline V gene has CDR1 SEHNR and CDR2 FQNEAQ (reference sequence). The CDR3 length is 14 residues. CDR3 residues: CASSSGGAVKTQYF. In nucleotides, the CDR3 is TGTGCCAGCAGCAGCGGGGGGGCCGTGAAGACCCAGTACTTC.

The chain combines TRBV7-9 with TRBJ2-1; tentative D call: TRBD1 (6 bases). The CDR3 is 15 amino acids. The germline V and J ends were trimmed by 2 bases and 4 bases, with 12 bases remaining between them. In germline, CDR1 is SEHNR, CDR2 FQNEAQ (reference sequence). The CDR3 here is CASSLTGTLYNEQFF. CDR3 bases: TGTGCCAGCAGCTTAACCGGGACACTTTACAATGAGCAGTTCTTC.

The genes are TRBV19 and TRBJ2-7; TRBD2 aligns across 8 bases. The CDR3 has 15 residues. V shed 3 bases, J shed 4 bases, and the junction held 8 bases outside the gene matches. Germline CDR1 LNHDA, CDR2 SQIVND (reference sequence). CDR3: CASSIFVAGRYEQYF. CDR3 nucleotide sequence: TGTGCCAGTAGTATTTTTGTAGCGGGGAGATACGAGCAGTACTTC.

This clone has a single count. The J gene is TRBJ1-2, the V gene TRBV6-5; D gene ambiguous. The germline gives CDR1 MNHEY, CDR2 SVGAGI. The ends were cut back, 0 bases at V and 3 bases at J, with 8 bases in the middle. This CDR3 has 14 residues. The CDR3 sequence is CASSYSVEYYGYTF. DNA of the CDR3: TGTGCCAGCAGTTACTCGGTAGAGTACTATGGCTACACCTTC.

This clone was detected once. The gene calls are TRBV15 and TRBJ1-2, with D possibly TRBD1 on 5 matching bases. The ends were cut back, 3 bases at V and 4 bases at J, with 15 bases in the middle. CDR3 length: 15 amino acids. CDR1 is LNHNV and CDR2 is YYDKDF in the germline V gene (reference sequence). The CDR3 DNA is TGTGCCACCAGCAGGGGGGGGGTTCTTGGCTATGGCTACACCTTC. As protein: CATSRGGVLGYGYTF.